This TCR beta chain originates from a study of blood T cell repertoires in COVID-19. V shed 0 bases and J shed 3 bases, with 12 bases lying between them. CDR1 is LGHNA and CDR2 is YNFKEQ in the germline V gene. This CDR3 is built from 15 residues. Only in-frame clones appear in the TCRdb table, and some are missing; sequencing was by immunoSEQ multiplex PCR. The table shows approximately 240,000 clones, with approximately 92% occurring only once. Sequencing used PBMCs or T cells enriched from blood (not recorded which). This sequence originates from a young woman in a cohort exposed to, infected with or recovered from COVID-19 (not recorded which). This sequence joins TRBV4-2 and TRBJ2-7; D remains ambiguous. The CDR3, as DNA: TGTGCCAGCAGCCAAGAGTCCCTGGCGGTCTACGAGCAGTACTTC. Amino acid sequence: CASSQESLAVYEQYF.